This T cell receptor beta chain was captured in a study of molecular identifiers for immune sequencing clone quantification. As for the study in general: Split five ways in replicates, RNA from approximately 20,000 or 100,000 naive CD8 cells had four portions sequenced. Whole-study results and caveats: Detectable among more than 800,000 naive cells, according to reports, was Jurkat TCR RNA spiked in from one cell.

This clonotype has more than one count but fewer than ten. As yet, its antigen is unknown. The authors built bulk TCR libraries by previously described methods with listed TCR primers. One entry per CDR3 protein results from TCRdb running MiXCR on the PCR reads. The data contain some 35,000 distinct CDR3 sequences, 15% to 20% of them singletons. In germline, CDR1 is MNHEY, CDR2 SMNVEV (reference sequence). The V end was cut by 6 bases, the J end by 5 bases, with 10 bases between. The CDR3 sequence is 12 residues long. With RNA at 10%, 30% or 50%, naive CD8 libraries came from roughly 18,000 to 920,000 sorted cells.

This clonotype originated in a human donor in good health. Some libraries in this study had Jurkat cell RNA spiked in. Sequenced input: naive CD8+ T cells from blood, with Jurkat cell RNA spiked in. This sample's subset: FACS-sorted CD8+CD4-CCR7+CD45RA+ naive T cells. V and J are TRBV27 and TRBJ1-1; D is perhaps TRBD1 (5 bases). The DNA for the CDR3 is TGTGCCAGCAGAGAGGGGTTGACTGAAGCTTTCTTT. This sequence encodes CASREGLTEAFF.